The 5 T cell receptor beta chains given below trace back to one sample, sequenced in a study of T cell responses to AZD1222 COVID-19 vaccine. Sequencing was performed with immunoSEQ multiplex PCR; in TCRdb, only in-frame clones are kept and a portion is missing. Among 100,000 to 150,000 clones listed, around 89% were seen once. Here the sequenced sample was peripheral blood, taken on day 0 of MenACWY control vaccination. These receptor sequences come from an adult in good health.

This clone was seen once. The chain recombines TRBV11-1 with TRBJ1-2, with D perhaps matching TRBD1 (5 bases). The V gene's germline CDR1 is SGHAT and CDR2 FQDESV (reference sequence). Trimming took off 4 bases at V and 3 bases at J, with 18 bases between the two ends. The CDR3 consists of 16 residues. CDR3 amino acids: CASSSSRGGGDYGYTF. CDR3 nucleotide sequence: TGTGCCAGCAGCTCATCCCGCGGGGGAGGCGACTATGGCTACACCTTC.

J is TRBJ2-7 and V is TRBV27; 9 bases agree with TRBD1. With 2 bases clipped from V and 2 bases from J, the junction kept 1 base outside the gene matches. There are 14 residues in the CDR3. From germline, CDR1 is MNHEY and CDR2 SMNVEV (reference sequence). Here the CDR3 reads CASSLRQGAYEQYF. CDR3 bases: TGTGCCAGCAGTTTACGACAGGGGGCCTACGAGCAGTACTTC.

The chain has TRBV7-9 and TRBJ2-7; TRBD1 matches at 9 bases. CDR1 and CDR2 from the germline V gene are SEHNR and FQNEAQ (reference sequence). V shed 3 bases and J 2 bases; nucleotides not matched to a gene: 2. The CDR3 sequence is 14 residues long. Written as DNA, the CDR3 is TGTGCCAGCAGCTTCGGGACAGGGCCCTACGAGCAGTACTTC. Protein sequence: CASSFGTGPYEQYF.

This clone has a single count. The chain links TRBV12-3 or TRBV12-4 to TRBJ1-2; the D is unclear. With 4 bases removed from V and 6 bases from J, the gap between germline ends came to 12 bases. The CDR3 has 13 amino acids. Here the CDR3 reads CASSSGGGDGYTF. CDR3 bases: TGTGCCAGCAGTTCAGGCGGCGGGGATGGCTACACCTTC.

The table lists this clone with a few counts. This sequence joins TRBV4-1 and TRBJ1-2; TRBD1 matches 7 bases. Per germline, CDR1 MGHRA and CDR2 YSYEKL. The CDR3 extends over 14 amino acids. The V gene end was trimmed by 2 bases and the J gene end by 4 bases; junction bases not matched to a gene: 4. The CDR3 loop reads CASSQHGTAYGYTF. CDR3 nucleotide sequence: TGCGCCAGCAGCCAACATGGGACAGCCTATGGCTACACCTTC.